A single TCR beta chain is shown here with its context. This clonotype was observed a handful of times. Its antigen is not yet known. Per-base quality was not reported, and no clone a single base away is much larger than it. To demonstrate the VDJtools post-analysis software, the study profiled TCR beta repertoires from the peripheral blood of approximately twelve young patients with multiple sclerosis. The multiple sclerosis patients were children and adolescents between roughly 6 and 17 years of age. The sample comes from a study of post-analysis software for immune sequencing data (dated by TCRdb to between 2015 and 2017). For the study in its entirety: Relapsing-remitting, secondary progressive and progressive-relapsing multiple sclerosis were recorded as disease courses, and subtype annotation was lacking for some patients. The patient repertoires were compared against around eleven previously published healthy control repertoires obtained from donors aged 6 to 25 years. A subset of samples was prepared in parallel using single-end sample barcoding, then pooled and co-amplified after Illumina adapter ligation.

Paper-wide results and their limitations: Direct clustering with F measure revealed strong co-clustering of samples prepared in the same batch, which led to a batch-effect correction. Compared with controls, multiple sclerosis patients had significantly lower normalized Chao1 diversity, a finding suggesting substantial peripheral T-cell clonal expansion. The control group was slightly older than the multiple sclerosis patient group.

Library creation used PCR. The instrument was an Illumina HiSeq 2500. To reduce PCR and sequencing biases, unique molecular identifiers were built into the TCR beta cDNA libraries. Some 500,000 cDNA molecules were obtained for every 1 to 10 million input T cells, so each molecule roughly corresponded to one T cell. The same protocol used for the earlier healthy control dataset was applied to prepare and sequence the patient libraries. Within a given batch, samples were prepared together, multiplexed and sequenced on the same HiSeq lane. Concerning the study's data processing: MIGEC handled the raw barcoded reads, throwing out single-read molecular identifier groups before consensus assembly and CDR3 extraction. VDJtools was used for post-analysis of the clonotype tables, with diversity normalized by down-sampling every dataset to the smallest sample size. To correct batch-related cross-sample contamination, repertoire overlap clustering matched CDR3 amino acid sequences but not nucleotide sequences. The public reads were reanalyzed by TCRdb: fastp trimming at Q25, MiXCR alignment, in-frame beta chains only. Each entry is one CDR3 protein sequence, shown with its most common DNA and genes. The V and J calls were not made by the authors but by TCRdb's processing. Recorded for this sample are hundreds of thousands of distinct CDR3 sequences; over 45% of them occurred a single time. The ten largest clones add up to approximately 11% of the sample.

The source material was blood. This receptor was obtained from a girl aged 2 to 10 with multiple sclerosis.

The encoded CDR3 is CATSRDLTSGSIQQFF. The nucleotides are TGTGCCACCAGCAGAGATCTAACTAGCGGGAGCATTCAGCAGTTCTTC. The chain joins TRBV15 to TRBJ2-1, and TRBD2 matches 11 of the central bases. Via the germline V gene (reference sequence), CDR1 is LNHNV and CDR2 YYDKDF. Germline trimming: 0 bases from V, 11 bases from J; junction bases outside gene matches: 9. From cysteine to phenylalanine, the CDR3 is 16 amino acids long. Only CDR3 DNA is held: 48 bases, read in frame from base 1.